Each of the 17 T cell receptor beta chains below was sequenced from the same sample in a study of T cells after yellow fever vaccination. TCRdb re-analysed the 5' RACE reads in MiXCR, keeping a single row per CDR3 protein. The table has approximately 550,000 distinct CDR3 sequences, approximately 13% seen once. The sample consisted of PBMCs, taken on the day of the yellow fever booster vaccination. These receptors were taken from a man aged 25-40 years who received the YFV17D yellow fever vaccine.

V and J are TRBV7-9 and TRBJ2-7; D is ambiguous. Trimming took off 5 bases at V and 1 base at J, with 15 bases between the two ends. The germline gives CDR1 SEHNR, CDR2 FQNEAQ (reference sequence). The CDR3 consists of 15 residues. CDR3 sequence (DNA): TGTGCCAGCAGCCCCGAAGGCGGTAGTTCCTACGAGCAGTACTTC. Translation gives CASSPEGGSSYEQYF.

The chain uses TRBV2 and TRBJ2-3; D not certain. CDR3 length equals 16 residues. Trimming shortened V by 4 bases and J by 3 bases, and 17 bases separated the two germline ends. Germline CDR1 is SNHLY and CDR2 is FYNNEI. Written as DNA, the CDR3 is TGTGCCAGCAGTGTGGAACCAGTTCGAAGGACAGATACGCAGTATTTT. Translated, it gives CASSVEPVRRTDTQYF. Full variable domain (rest looked up from reference TRBV2 and TRBJ2-3): EPEVTQTPSHQVTQMGQEVILRCVPISNHLYFYWYRQILGQKVEFLVSFYNNEISEKSEIFDDQFSVERPDGSNFTLKIRSTKLEDSAMYFCASSVEPVRRTDTQYFGPGTRLTVL.

V and J are TRBV7-2 and TRBJ1-4; 7 bases map to TRBD1. The CDR3 spans 14 residues. The trim removed 5 bases at V and 6 bases at J, leaving 6 bases unmatched. CDR1 is SGHTA and CDR2 is FQGNSA in the germline V gene. The CDR3, as DNA: TGTGCCAGCAGCCAGACAGGGCTGGATGAAAAACTGTTTTTT. Encoded protein: CASSQTGLDEKLFF.

This clonotype was seen ten or more times. The chain uses TRBV10-3 and TRBJ2-1, with 10 bases fitting TRBD2. The CDR3 loop spans 18 amino acids. The V gene end was trimmed by 9 bases and the J gene end by 3 bases; junction bases not matched to a gene: 17. Germline lookup yields CDR1 ENHRY and CDR2 SYGVKD. CDR3 nucleotide sequence: TGTGCCATTGGGGTGGGGGCTAGCGGGAGACAGGACTACAATGAGCAGTTCTTC. It encodes CAIGVGASGRQDYNEQFF.

The V call is TRBV28, the J call TRBJ1-6; a possible D gene is TRBD1 (5 bases). This CDR3 comprises 17 residues. CDR1 is MDHEN and CDR2 is SYDVKM in the germline V gene. Trimming pared 1 base from V and 0 bases from J, leaving 10 bases between. The CDR3 loop is CASSLLAGSSYNSPLHF. The CDR3 DNA reads TGTGCCAGCAGTTTATTGGCAGGGAGCTCCTATAATTCACCCCTCCACTTT. Supplemented by reference TRBV28 and TRBJ1-6, the full variable domain reads DVKVTQSSRYLVKRTGEKVFLECVQDMDHENMFWYRQDPGLGLRLIYFSYDVKMKEKGDIPEGYSVSREKKERFSLILESASTNQTSMYLCASSLLAGSSYNSPLHFGNGTRLTVT.

V and J are TRBV28 and TRBJ2-5; 7 bases are a match to TRBD1. Germline values: CDR1 MDHEN, CDR2 SYDVKM. With 5 bases clipped from V and 5 bases from J, the junction kept 5 bases outside the gene matches. There are 13 residues in the CDR3. The DNA of the CDR3 is TGTGCCAGCAGTCGGACAGGTCCGGAGACCCAGTACTTC. Its protein product is CASSRTGPETQYF.

This clonotype occurred a few times. The CDR3 reads CASSYPVDRPTDTQYF. In DNA form, the CDR3 reads TGTGCCAGCAGTTACCCTGTCGACAGGCCCACAGATACGCAGTATTTT. The chain has TRBV6-2 or TRBV6-3 and TRBJ2-3; D is possibly TRBD1 (6 bases). The V end lost 2 bases, the J end lost 2 bases, and 14 bases lay between the germline ends. The CDR3 is 16 residues long. The V gene's germline CDR1 is MNHEY and CDR2 SVGEGT.

This clonotype has a handful of counts. The genes are TRBV20-1 and TRBJ2-5; D remains ambiguous. CDR3 length: 12 amino acids. CDR1 and CDR2 (germline): DFQATT, SNEGSKA (reference sequence). The germline V and J ends were trimmed by 6 bases and 1 base, with 9 bases remaining between them. Written as DNA, the CDR3 is TGCAGTGCGGCAGGCTTCCAAGAGACCCAGTACTTC. It codes for CSAAGFQETQYF.

The V gene is TRBV12-3 or TRBV12-4, the J gene TRBJ2-1; 14 nucleotides match TRBD2. CDR3 length equals 16 residues. The V gene end was trimmed by 10 bases and the J gene end by 7 bases; junction bases not matched to a gene: 12. The CDR3 region has the DNA TGTGCCACTGCACAAAATAGACTAGCGGGAGGGAATGAGCAGTTCTTC. Residues: CATAQNRLAGGNEQFF.

This clonotype was counted only a few times. The chain combines TRBV10-3 with TRBJ2-3, with D hard to call. Trimming shortened V by 8 bases and J by 1 base, and 28 bases separated the two germline ends. This CDR3 contains 19 residues. Germline CDR1 is ENHRY and CDR2 is SYGVKD. The DNA for the CDR3 is TGTGCCATCGCGGCCGGCCCGGCAGGCTCCCGGCACGGCACAGATACGCAGTATTTT. Its protein product is CAIAAGPAGSRHGTDTQYF.

There are many counts of this clonotype. CDR3 DNA: TGCGCCAGCAGTCGAACCTCCGGGACTAGCGCATCCGTCGGCACAGATACGCAGTATTTT. Its protein is CASSRTSGTSASVGTDTQYF. The genes are TRBV5-1 and TRBJ2-3; TRBD2 matches at 10 bases. Germline values: CDR1 SGHRS, CDR2 YFSETQ. The CDR3 has 20 residues. V dropped 5 bases and J dropped 1; count of bases not matched to a gene: 19. Together with reference TRBV5-1 and TRBJ2-3, the CDR3 gives the full variable domain: KAGVTQTPRYLIKTRGQQVTLSCSPISGHRSVSWYQQTPGQGLQFLFEYFSETQRNKGNFPGRFSGRQFSNSRSEMNVSTLELGDSALYLCASSRTSGTSASVGTDTQYFGPGTRLTVL.

This chain uses TRBV29-1 with TRBJ1-4; D possibly corresponds to TRBD1 (5 bases). CDR3 length equals 13 residues. The germline V gene encodes CDR1 SQVTM and CDR2 ANQGSEA. Trimming took 0 bases from V and 11 from J, leaving 13 bases between them. The CDR3 DNA reads as TGCAGCGTTGAAGACTCCGGGGGGGGGAAACTGTTTTTT. Translation gives CSVEDSGGGKLFF.

This chain connects TRBV7-2 to TRBJ2-1; 7 positions match TRBD1. V was clipped by 5 bases and J by 3 bases; unmatched bases: 7. This CDR3 is 15 amino acids long. The germline V gene encodes CDR1 SGHTA and CDR2 FQGNSA. The CDR3 loop is CASSRGTADYNEQFF. Here the CDR3 DNA reads TGTGCCAGCAGCCGAGGGACAGCCGACTACAATGAGCAGTTCTTC.

This chain uses TRBV12-3 or TRBV12-4 with TRBJ2-3; TRBD2 aligns across 9 bases. This CDR3 region has 15 residues. Trimming removed 1 base from V and 4 bases from J; junction bases left unmatched: 3. CDR3 sequence reads: CASSLGRGRADTQYF. The CDR3, as DNA: TGTGCCAGCAGTTTAGGTCGCGGGAGGGCAGATACGCAGTATTTT.

The sample holds many counts of this clonotype. The chain employs TRBV12-3 or TRBV12-4 and TRBJ2-1, with a weak D call TRBD1 (5 bases). The V end was cut by 1 base, the J end by 8 bases, with 6 bases between. This CDR3 has 12 amino acids. In DNA form, the CDR3 reads TGTGCCAGCAGTTTAGAAGGGGATGAGCAGTTCTTC. It translates to CASSLEGDEQFF.

This clonotype was recorded at least ten times. This chain links TRBV5-5 with TRBJ2-5, with D uncertain. Germline CDR1 and CDR2: SGHKS and YYEKEE (reference sequence). V was shortened by 0 bases and J by 7 bases, with 10 bases between the two germline ends. The CDR3 totals 13 residues. The chain's CDR3 is CASSLVTPVTQYF. The CDR3 nucleotides are TGTGCCAGCAGCTTGGTTACCCCAGTGACCCAGTACTTC.

J is TRBJ2-3 and V is TRBV27; weak D call: TRBD1 (5 bases). V was clipped by 6 bases and J by 2 bases, with 18 bases between them. Germline V gene sequence: CDR1 MNHEY, CDR2 SMNVEV (reference sequence). This CDR3 comprises 16 residues. The CDR3 DNA follows: TGTGCCAGCAGCCTTCGCGACAGATTCTCCACAGATACGCAGTATTTT. It is translated as CASSLRDRFSTDTQYF.